Below, one T cell receptor (beta chain) is given with its context. V lost 6 bases and J 2 bases, leaving 14 bases between the germline ends. The CDR3 runs to 15 residues. In germline, CDR1 is WNHNN, CDR2 SYGVQD (reference sequence). This record comes from a study of identifying expanded T cells in peripheral blood. Here immunoSEQ multiplex PCR was the method, and the copy in TCRdb shows in-frame clones only, minus some. The sample yields more than 55,000 clones, over 75% seen once. The rearrangement links TRBV10-1 to TRBJ2-1, with D possibly being TRBD1 (6 bases). Material for sequencing was blood. This clonotype originated in a person aged 18-69 years in good health. CDR3 in DNA: TGCGCCAGCAGCCAGGGTGGGGGCCCCTACAATGAGCAGTTCTTC. As protein: CASSQGGGPYNEQFF.